The entry that follows covers one T cell receptor beta chain sequence. The protocol was immunoSEQ multiplex PCR, while the TCRdb copy is restricted to in-frame clones and leaves out a portion. The repertoire holds approximately 53,000 clones, roughly 90% seen once, with roughly 9.8% in the top ten. This entry is derived from a study of blood T cell repertoires in COVID-19. The sequenced sample was peripheral blood. The receptor was isolated from a woman aged 80 or over with acute or convalescent COVID-19.

The CDR3 coding sequence is TGTGCCAGCTCACCTGGGACAGGCAACACTGAAGCTTTCTTT. Amino acids: CASSPGTGNTEAFF. The rearrangement joins TRBV18 to TRBJ1-1; 8 bases fit TRBD1. This CDR3 comprises 14 residues. Germline CDR1 reads KGHSH; CDR2 reads LQKENI. With 3 bases clipped from V and 2 bases from J, the junction kept 2 bases outside the gene matches. The variable domain in full, with the rest retrieved from reference TRBV18 and TRBJ1-1, is NAGVMQNPRHLVRRRGQEARLRCSPMKGHSHVYWYRQLPEEGLKFMVYLQKENIIDESGMPKERFSAEFPKEGPSILRIQQVVRGDSAAYFCASSPGTGNTEAFFGQGTRLTVV.